Shown below are 16 T cell receptor beta chains from a single sample sequenced in a study of vaccination effects on CD4 cells after COVID-19. Method: immunoSEQ multiplex PCR; TCRdb's copy keeps in-frame clones and lacks some. Of fewer than 65,000 clones in the sample, roughly 76% were seen once. ViraFEST expansion of antigen-specific CD4+ T cells with viral peptide pools preceded sequencing. The culture ran for 10 days, and then CD4+ T cells were isolated. Their specific antigens are unknown. Sample: CD4+ T cells from PBMCs cultured with HCoV-229E spike peptides, taken before COVID-19 vaccination. All receptors derive from a human donor who received a COVID-19 vaccine.

A word on this clone: Other DNA sequences in this sample translate to the same CDR3. The CDR3 is CASSPPGLAGPQEQYV. CDR3 in DNA: TGTGCCAGTAGCCCGCCGGGACTAGCGGGGCCTCAAGAGCAGTACGTC. The rearrangement uses TRBV11-2 and TRBJ2-7, with 13 bases matching TRBD2. Germline trimming cut 9 bases from V and 7 bases from J; bases unmatched to any gene: 15. Germline CDR1 is SGHAT and CDR2 is FQNNGV. This CDR3 has 16 amino acids.

This chain links TRBV6-5 with TRBJ1-6; 8 bases agree with TRBD1. This CDR3 spans 13 amino acids. V gave up 11 bases and J gave up 9 bases; unmatched junction bases: 9. Germline assignment: CDR1 MNHEY and CDR2 SVGAGI. The DNA of the CDR3 is TGTGCCGGCCGACAGGGGATGGGTTCACCCCTCCACTTT. It is translated as CAGRQGMGSPLHF.

This clone has only one observation. The rearrangement uses TRBV7-2 and TRBJ2-3; a possible D gene is TRBD2 (6 bases). Trimming stripped 5 bases from V and 8 bases from J, with 14 bases between. Germline lookup yields CDR1 SGHTA and CDR2 FQGNSA. The CDR3 totals 13 residues. DNA of the CDR3: TGTGCCAGCAGCCCCGCCGGGGGTACTACGCAGTATTTT. Protein sequence: CASSPAGGTTQYF.

This clone was seen only once. V is TRBV2 and J is TRBJ1-2, with D tentatively TRBD1 (5 bases). Trimming shortened V by 5 bases and J by 8 bases, and 12 bases separated the two germline ends. The length of the CDR3 is 12 residues. Germline V gene data show CDR1 as SNHLY and CDR2 as FYNNEI. The CDR3: CASSRQGWGYTF. As DNA, the CDR3 is TGTGCCAGCAGTCGTCAGGGCTGGGGCTACACCTTC.

V gene TRBV19 combines with J gene TRBJ2-6; perhaps TRBD2 as D (6 bases). Germline V lookup: CDR1 LNHDA, CDR2 SQIVND (reference sequence). Trimming took 6 bases from V and 0 from J, leaving 12 bases between them. The CDR3 runs to 16 residues. The CDR3: CASRAGRSSGANVLTF. The CDR3 DNA reads TGTGCCAGTAGGGCGGGACGCAGCTCTGGGGCCAACGTCCTGACTTTC.

This rearrangement joins TRBV3-1 (or the pseudogene TRBV3-2) to TRBJ2-3, with D tentatively TRBD1 or TRBD2 (5 bases each). The length of the CDR3 is 13 residues. The V gene lost 4 bases and the J gene lost 8 bases, with 13 bases spanning the gap. Germline lookup yields CDR1 LGHDT and CDR2 YNNKEL (reference sequence). The CDR3 loop is CASSRDADGTQYF. Here the CDR3 DNA reads TGTGCCAGCAGCCGGGACGCGGACGGTACGCAGTATTTT.

The chain is built from TRBV28 and TRBJ1-5, with TRBD1 as a possible D gene (6 bases). V gave up 3 bases and J gave up 7 bases, with 16 bases separating them. The CDR3 is made up of 15 amino acids. CDR1 MDHEN and CDR2 SYDVKM come from the germline V gene. CDR3 sequence reads: CASSFSTGSGQPQHF. CDR3 nucleotide sequence: TGTGCCAGCAGTTTCTCGACAGGCTCGGGGCAGCCCCAGCATTTT.

The chain carries TRBV6-2 or TRBV6-3 and TRBJ2-4; D gene ambiguous. The germline V and J ends were trimmed by 5 bases and 0 bases, with 14 bases remaining between them. The CDR3 covers 16 residues. Germline CDR1 MNHEY, CDR2 SVGEGT. The CDR3 is CASSRVADLAKNIQYF. CDR3 DNA: TGTGCCAGCAGTAGGGTGGCAGACTTAGCCAAAAACATTCAGTACTTC.

The chain couples TRBV20-1 to TRBJ1-3; D is undetermined. Germline V lookup: CDR1 DFQATT, CDR2 SNEGSKA (reference sequence). The length of the CDR3 is 10 residues. This CDR3 reads CRYSGNTIYF. The DNA of the CDR3 is TGCAGGTACTCTGGAAACACCATATATTTT.

The rearrangement uses TRBV6-5 and TRBJ2-7; TRBD1 agrees at 8 bases. The V and J ends lost 6 bases and 7 bases, in that order; junction bases with no gene match: 8. There are 13 residues in the CDR3. Germline assignment: CDR1 MNHEY and CDR2 SVGAGI. For the CDR3, the DNA is TGTGCCAGCAGGCTGACAGGGGCTAGTGAGCAGTACGTC. Its translation: CASRLTGASEQYV.

The chain links TRBV4-1 to TRBJ2-1; 11 nucleotides align to TRBD2. Per germline, CDR1 MGHRA and CDR2 YSYEKL. The CDR3 is 17 residues long. V shed 5 bases, J shed 4 bases, and the junction held 10 bases outside the gene matches. This CDR3 reads CASSWQPGLAVYNEQFF. CDR3 bases: TGCGCCAGCAGCTGGCAACCGGGACTAGCGGTTTACAATGAGCAGTTCTTC.

The CDR3 loop is CASSEYPGAYYGYTF. The CDR3 DNA sequence: TGTGCCAGCAGTGAATATCCAGGGGCTTACTATGGCTACACCTTC. The chain joins TRBV6-1 to TRBJ1-2; D is possibly TRBD1 (6 bases). The CDR3 contains 15 residues. Germline CDR1 and CDR2: MNHNS and SASEGT. Trimming cost V 2 bases and J 3 bases, with 13 bases left between them.

The chain employs TRBV2 and TRBJ2-6; D possibly corresponds to TRBD1 (6 bases). Trimming took 7 bases from V and 0 from J, leaving 13 bases between them. Germline V CDR1 and CDR2: SNHLY, FYNNEI. This CDR3 contains 16 residues. The CDR3 reads CASNPTGPSGANVLTF. The CDR3 coding sequence is TGTGCCAGCAACCCGACAGGCCCCTCTGGGGCCAACGTCCTGACTTTC.

The chain recombines TRBV18 with TRBJ2-3, with 8 positions matching TRBD2. Looked up from germline, CDR1 is KGHSH and CDR2 is LQKENI. The ends lost 3 bases at V and 3 bases at J; junction bases unmatched: 5. The CDR3 sequence is 15 residues long. CDR3 DNA sequence: TGTGCCAGCTCACCGCTAGCGGGCGGGACAGATACGCAGTATTTT. Its protein product is CASSPLAGGTDTQYF.

The rearrangement links TRBV7-2 to TRBJ1-2; 8 positions match TRBD1. This CDR3 region has 13 residues. Germline V gene lookup returns CDR1 SGHTA and CDR2 FQGNSA. The V segment lost 4 bases and the J segment 13 bases; nucleotides outside the gene matches: 11. In DNA form, the CDR3 reads TGTGCCAGCAGCTATAGGACAGGGCGTGAATCCACCTTC. It is translated as CASSYRTGRESTF.

The chain recombines TRBV21-1 with TRBJ2-7; the table's D call of TRBD1 was not tested on the DNA. TRBV21-1 is a known pseudogene. CDR3 length equals 16 residues. The CDR3 spells CASSTPLGQGAYEQYV. CDR3 nucleotide sequence: TGTGCCAGCAGCACACCTCTGGGGCAGGGGGCCTACGAGCAGTACGTC.